This TCR beta chain was sequenced in a study of T-cell memory formation after mild COVID-19. Background on the study: In these data, TCR clusters were largely donor specific. Study findings and constraints: Pre-infection memory held some responding clones, suggesting pre-existing cross-reactive T cells responded. Contracting clones from day 15 to 85 had balanced CD4/CD8; later expanders favoured CD4+.

This CDR3 region has 13 residues. With 7 bases removed from V and 1 base from J, the gap between germline ends came to 13 bases. Germline CDR1 is SQVTM and CDR2 is ANQGSEA. 5'RACE, which relied on constant-segment primers, yielded TCR alpha and TCR beta cDNA libraries carrying sample barcodes and UMIs. TCRdb processed the 5' RACE reads anew with MiXCR; each CDR3 protein has one entry. The repertoire has about 620,000 distinct CDR3 sequences, around 17% of them found once; the top ten carry more than 10%. This clonotype was recorded a few times. Its antigen is still unknown. The clonotype comes from an adult woman who had mild COVID-19 (a few samples of this study predate the infection). Cell type and time point are not known. The sequencing sample was made of PBMCs or a T cell subset sorted from them (not recorded which). The chain combines TRBV29-1 with TRBJ1-1, with a weak D call TRBD1 (5 bases). The CDR3 DNA is TGCAGCGGAACCGGGACGGGGAACACTGAAGCTTTCTTT. Translation: CSGTGTGNTEAFF.